This is a list of T cell receptor beta chains from one sample in a study of regulatory T cells in long-lasting Graves disease. TCRdb reprocessed the multiplex PCR reads with MiXCR, giving one entry per CDR3 protein. The sample includes about 660,000 distinct CDR3 sequences, approximately 29% of them seen just once. The specimen was peripheral blood mononuclear cells (PBMCs), collected when the disease was refractory, from a patient treated with antithyroid drugs. Source of these receptors: a female donor with Graves disease. Both conserved end residues are part of each CDR3. D genes are given only for firm matches. Clone size is not always given. Where it is, it says once, few, many or a class for expanded clones.

TRBV2	TRBJ1-1	many	TRBD1	12	TGTGCCAGGGGGGCAGGGGGCACTGAAGCTTTCTTT	CARGAGGTEAFF
TRBV5-1	TRBJ1-5	NA	NA	13	TGCGCCAGCAGCTTGGAAACAAATCAGCCCCAGCATTTT	CASSLETNQPQHF
TRBV19	TRBJ1-5	NA	TRBD1	14	TGTGCCAGTAGTATGCGGACAGGGAACCAGCCCCAGCATTTT	CASSMRTGNQPQHF
TRBV7-9	TRBJ1-2	few	TRBD1	14	TGTGCCAGCAGCGCGGGACAGGGGGCTGTTGGCTACACCTTC	CASSAGQGAVGYTF
TRBV6-1	TRBJ1-1	NA	NA	14	TGTGCCAGCAGTGAAATGCCCGGGACCACTGAAGCTTTCTTT	CASSEMPGTTEAFF
TRBV28	TRBJ2-7	many	NA	10	TGTGCCAGCTATGACCGCGAGCAGTACTTC	CASYDREQYF
TRBV27	TRBJ2-6	few	NA	17	TGTGCCAGCAGTTTATCTGGGGTGAGCTCTGGGGCCAACGTCCTGACTTTC	CASSLSGVSSGANVLTF
TRBV5-4	TRBJ1-6	NA	TRBD1	16	TGTGCCAGCAGTCTTAGTCCCGGGACAGGGAATTCACCCCTCCACTTT	CASSLSPGTGNSPLHF
TRBV5-5	TRBJ2-5	few	NA	13	TGTGCCAGCAGCCCCGGGGATCAAGAGACCCAGTACTTC	CASSPGDQETQYF
TRBV11-2	TRBJ1-6	NA	NA	15	TGTGCCAGCAGCCGCACGAGGGGGTTTAATTCACCCCTCCACTTT	CASSRTRGFNSPLHF
TRBV27	TRBJ2-7	few	TRBD1	14	TGTGCCAGCAGGTTCGACAGGGGTACTTACGAGCAGTACTTC	CASRFDRGTYEQYF
TRBV2	TRBJ1-1	NA	NA	12	TGTGCCAGCACACCAGGGTACACTGAAGCTTTCTTT	CASTPGYTEAFF
TRBV6-2/TRBV6-3	TRBJ1-5	few	TRBD1	19	TGTGCCAGCAGTCCAGGAGGGGACAGGGGTCGATATAGCAATCAGCCCCAGCATTTT	CASSPGGDRGRYSNQPQHF
TRBV12-3/TRBV12-4	TRBJ1-4	many	TRBD1	15	TGTGCCAGCAGCGCAGACAGGGGGCTTGATGAAAAACTGTTTTTT	CASSADRGLDEKLFF
TRBV29-1	TRBJ2-1	NA	NA	17	TGCAGCGTTGCCCTCCAATCCTCAGGGGCGGGATTAGATGAGCAGTTCTTC	CSVALQSSGAGLDEQFF
TRBV29-1	TRBJ2-3	NA	NA	14	TGCAGCGTTGAAGATCAAGTGGGGACAGATACGCAGTATTTT	CSVEDQVGTDTQYF
TRBV5-1	TRBJ1-2	NA	NA	13	TGCGCCAGCAGCTTTGACAGCAGTGGTGGCTACACCTTC	CASSFDSSGGYTF
TRBV28	TRBJ2-5	many	TRBD2	14	TGTGCCAGCAGCGGAGGGCGGGAGGAAGAGACCCAGTACTTC	CASSGGREEETQYF
TRBV3-1	TRBJ1-1	NA	NA	11	TGTGCCAGCATAGGGAGTCAGGAAGCTTTCTTT	CASIGSQEAFF
TRBV12-3/TRBV12-4	TRBJ1-2	NA	NA	15	TGTGCCAGCAGTTTAACAGGGTGGAGGGAATATGGCTACACCTTC	CASSLTGWREYGYTF
TRBV15	TRBJ1-1	NA	NA	13	TGTGCCACCAGCGCTAAAGGGGGCACTGAAGCTTTCTTT	CATSAKGGTEAFF
TRBV7-2	TRBJ1-1	NA	NA	13	TGTGCCAGCAGCCAGGGACCGCACACTGAAGCTTTCTTT	CASSQGPHTEAFF
TRBV6-9	TRBJ1-6	few	NA	16	TGTGCCAGCAGTTACTCTCGGGACGTCCGAAATTCACCCCTCCACTTT	CASSYSRDVRNSPLHF
TRBV27	TRBJ2-7	many	NA	14	TGTGCCAGCAAGCTAGACGCCGGCTCCTACGAGCAGTACTTC	CASKLDAGSYEQYF
TRBV6-1	TRBJ2-5	few	TRBD1	15	TGTGCCAGCAGTGAGGACAGGGCCCTCCAAGAGACCCAGTACTTC	CASSEDRALQETQYF
TRBV7-2	TRBJ1-4	NA	NA	15	TGTGCCAGCAGCATCCCCTTTGCAACTAATGAAAAACTGTTTTTT	CASSIPFATNEKLFF
TRBV12-5	TRBJ2-7	NA	NA	18	TGTGCTAGTGGTTTGGGTTTGGGGAGAACGTCCCCCACCTACGAGCAGTACTTC	CASGLGLGRTSPTYEQYF
TRBV2	TRBJ2-7	many	TRBD1	14	TGTGCCAGCGCCTCGGACAGGGGAGGTGACGAGCAGTACTTC	CASASDRGGDEQYF
TRBV7-9	TRBJ2-7	many	NA	13	TGTGCCAGCAGCCCGGGGGATACCTACGAGCAGTACTTC	CASSPGDTYEQYF
TRBV6-5	TRBJ1-2	many	NA	13	TGTGCCAGCAGTTACCGGGCCCACTATGGCTACACCTTC	CASSYRAHYGYTF
TRBV11-2	TRBJ2-7	few	NA	16	TGTGCCAGCAGCCTGGGGGGACAGAGATTCTCCTACGAGCAGTACTTC	CASSLGGQRFSYEQYF
TRBV14	TRBJ2-5	few	TRBD2	15	TGTGCCAGCAGCCCCTCCACTAGCGGGAGAGAGACCCAGTACTTC	CASSPSTSGRETQYF
TRBV7-6	TRBJ1-3	NA	NA	12	TGTGCCAGCAGCCCGGCCGGAAACACCATATATTTT	CASSPAGNTIYF
TRBV14	TRBJ2-7	NA	TRBD2	14	TGTGCCAGCAGCCAAGAGTGGGACTACTACGAGCAGTACTTC	CASSQEWDYYEQYF
TRBV15	TRBJ1-1	once	NA	16	TGTGCCACCAGCAGAGGGGGGGCGGGCCTGAACACTGAAGCTTTCTTT	CATSRGGAGLNTEAFF
TRBV28	TRBJ1-2	many	NA	17	TGTGCCAGCAGTTTAAGGGCAAGGGGCACCCCTGGCTATGGCTACACCTTC	CASSLRARGTPGYGYTF
TRBV2	TRBJ1-2	few	NA	15	TGTGCCAGCAGGGGGAGGACAGCAAACCGCTATGGCTACACCTTC	CASRGRTANRYGYTF
TRBV7-2	TRBJ2-5	few	TRBD1	14	TGTGCCAGCAGCAGAGCCACAGGGGCGGAGACCCAGTACTTC	CASSRATGAETQYF
TRBV7-9	TRBJ2-4	few	NA	14	TGTGCCAGCAGCTTAGTCGGGCTGGGAAACATTCAGTACTTC	CASSLVGLGNIQYF
TRBV30	TRBJ1-4	few	NA	13	TGTGCCTGGAGTGTAGGTAGTGGGGAAAAACTGTTTTTT	CAWSVGSGEKLFF
TRBV2	TRBJ2-7	many	NA	11	TGTGCCAGCAGGGGACCCCTCGAGCAGTACTTC	CASRGPLEQYF
TRBV6-1	TRBJ1-2	many	NA	14	TGTGCCAGCAGCCGAATAGGGGTTAACTATGGCTACACCTTC	CASSRIGVNYGYTF
TRBV30	TRBJ1-5	NA	TRBD1	13	TGTGCCTGGGGCGGACAGGGCAATCAGCCCCAGCATTTT	CAWGGQGNQPQHF
TRBV6-1	TRBJ1-3	NA	NA	13	TGTGCCAGCAGGCAGGGTCTTGGAAACACCATATATTTT	CASRQGLGNTIYF
TRBV12-3/TRBV12-4	TRBJ1-1	few	NA	12	TGTGCCAGCTCCTTCCCAACAGCTGAAGCTTTCTTT	CASSFPTAEAFF
TRBV12-3/TRBV12-4	TRBJ2-5	few	TRBD1	14	TGTGCCAGCAGTTTTCAGGGGGCCTGGGAGACCCAGTACTTC	CASSFQGAWETQYF
TRBV6-1	TRBJ1-1	NA	NA	14	TGTGCCAGCAGTGAAAACCGCAAGAACACTGAAGCTTTCTTT	CASSENRKNTEAFF
TRBV6-1	TRBJ2-1	few	NA	11	TGTGCCAGCCGCCGGGACAATGAGCAGTTCTTC	CASRRDNEQFF